The clone carrying this T cell receptor (beta chain) was picked up many times. Antigen: not known. This sample is drawn from a study of CD8+ T cells in alopecia areata. Findings of the study overall: Sequenced scalp T cells also include alphabeta T cells resident in normal skin. Relative to normal scalp, lesional scalp, especially alopecia totalis/universalis, showed higher clonality.

In each case, RNA was isolated and then reverse transcribed into cDNA as the sequencing template. Data came from immunoSEQ multiplex PCR; TCRdb stores just in-frame clones and leaves some out. The table has more than 95,000 clones, 55% seen once; the top ten hold 8.8%. The V end lost 0 bases, the J end lost 3 bases, and 6 bases lay between the germline ends. Germline CDR1 MNHNY, CDR2 SVGAGI (reference sequence). The length of the CDR3 is 15 residues. PBMCs, the starting material, were the source of sorted CD4+ and CD8+ T cells. The receptor was derived from a human donor in good health. The source material was CD4+ T cells sorted from blood. The gene calls are TRBV6-6 and TRBJ1-6; D is uncertain. DNA of the CDR3: TGTGCCAGCAGTTACTCGAACGGCTATAATTCACCCCTCCACTTT. This sequence encodes CASSYSNGYNSPLHF.